This T cell receptor beta chain was identified during a study of T cell responses to AZD1222 COVID-19 vaccine. Germline CDR1 MNHEY, CDR2 SMNVEV (reference sequence). The CDR3 covers 20 residues. Trimming removed 3 bases from V and 2 bases from J; junction bases left unmatched: 17. Profiling relied on immunoSEQ multiplex PCR, and the TCRdb table lists in-frame clones only, not all of them. The sample shows under 170,000 clones, roughly 92% of them seen only once. The TCR was taken from an adult in good health. This sequence joins TRBV27 and TRBJ1-4, with 8 bases aligning to TRBD1. The sequences come from peripheral blood, collected on day 0 of AZD1222 vaccination. The DNA of the CDR3 is TGTGCCAGCAGTTTCCGCACACCAACCCAGGACAGGGCCACTAATGAAAAACTGTTTTTT. Protein product: CASSFRTPTQDRATNEKLFF. The variable domain in full, completed from reference TRBV27 and TRBJ1-4, reads EAQVTQNPRYLITVTGKKLTVTCSQNMNHEYMSWYRQDPGLGLRQIYYSMNVEVTDKGDVPEGYKVSRKEKRNFPLILESPSPNQTSLYFCASSFRTPTQDRATNEKLFFGSGTQLSVL.